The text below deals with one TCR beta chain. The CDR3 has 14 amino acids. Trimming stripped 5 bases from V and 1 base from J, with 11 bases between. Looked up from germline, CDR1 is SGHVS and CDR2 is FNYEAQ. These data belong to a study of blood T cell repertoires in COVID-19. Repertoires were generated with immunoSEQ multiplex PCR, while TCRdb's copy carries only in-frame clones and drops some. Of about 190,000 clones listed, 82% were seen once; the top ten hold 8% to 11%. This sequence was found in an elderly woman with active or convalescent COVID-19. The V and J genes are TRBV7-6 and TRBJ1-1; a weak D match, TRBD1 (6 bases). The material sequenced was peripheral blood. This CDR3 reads CASSPGHQNTEAFF. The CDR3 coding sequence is TGTGCCAGCAGCCCGGGACACCAGAACACTGAAGCTTTCTTT.